Listed below are T cell receptor beta chains from one sample, sequenced in a study of blood T cell repertoires in COVID-19. Profiled with immunoSEQ multiplex PCR; TCRdb holds only in-frame clones, not every one. This repertoire shows 200,000 to 250,000 clones, around 87% found once; its top ten account for roughly 10%. The sequenced sample consisted of peripheral blood. These receptors all come from a woman aged 45-60 years with COVID-19, enrolled during active disease. CDR3s include the opening cysteine and the closing phenylalanine or tryptophan. Fields, in order: J gene, D gene, V gene, clone size, CDR3 DNA, CDR3 protein. A D gene is named only where the DNA matches it firmly. Clone size is not always given. Where it is, it says once, few, many or a class for expanded clones.

>TRBJ1-1|.|TRBV7-2|few
TGTGCCAGCAGCTTAAACACAGGCCGCACTGAAGCTTTCTTT
CASSLNTGRTEAFF
>TRBJ2-2|.|TRBV5-6|.
TGTGCCAGCAGCTGGGGTGACGGGGACACCGGGGAGCTGTTTTTT
CASSWGDGDTGELFF
>TRBJ1-1|TRBD1|TRBV29-1|.
TGCAGCAGCCGGGACAGGGGGCTCGCTGAAGCTTTCTTT
CSSRDRGLAEAFF
>TRBJ1-1|.|TRBV5-6|.
TGTGCCAGCAGCTTGGTGGCAGTGAACACTGAAGCTTTCTTT
CASSLVAVNTEAFF
>TRBJ2-2|.|TRBV3-1/TRBV3-2|.
TGTGCCAGCAGCCAAGACGCAGGGCGGTTTGGCACCGGGGAGCTGTTTTTT
CASSQDAGRFGTGELFF
>TRBJ2-3|.|TRBV24-1|.
TGTGCCACCAGTGACTCGAGGGGGAGCACAGATACGCAGTATTTT
CATSDSRGSTDTQYF
>TRBJ2-1|TRBD2|TRBV11-1|.
TGTGCCAGCAGCTTAGGTAGCGGGGTAGTCAATGAGCAGTTCTTC
CASSLGSGVVNEQFF
>TRBJ2-3|.|TRBV10-2|.
TGCGCCAGCAGTGAGGGTAGTTTAGCAGATACGCAGTATTTT
CASSEGSLADTQYF
>TRBJ2-7|.|TRBV19|.
TGTGCCAGTAGACTGCAGGGTACGGTCAACGAGCAGTACTTC
CASRLQGTVNEQYF
>TRBJ1-4|.|TRBV9|once
TGTGCCAGCAGCGTAGGTAACAGGCCTGATGAAAAACTGTTTTTT
CASSVGNRPDEKLFF
>TRBJ1-5|TRBD1|TRBV19|.
TGTGCCAGTAGTATGACAGGGGGCGGAAATCAGCCCCAGCATTTT
CASSMTGGGNQPQHF
>TRBJ1-2|.|TRBV11-2|.
TGTGCCAGCAGCTTAGAAGGGGGATTGTCTGGCTACACCTTC
CASSLEGGLSGYTF
>TRBJ1-2|TRBD1|TRBV27|.
TGTGCCAGCAGTTTATATTACAGGGGGCGCAACTATGGCTACACCTTC
CASSLYYRGRNYGYTF
>TRBJ2-3|TRBD1|TRBV11-2|.
TGTGCCAGCAGCCCATGGGACAGGGGGAACACAGATACGCAGTATTTT
CASSPWDRGNTDTQYF
>TRBJ1-1|.|TRBV12-3/TRBV12-4|.
TGTGCCAGCAGTTTCCCAGGGAACACTGAAGCTTTCTTT
CASSFPGNTEAFF
>TRBJ2-7|.|TRBV11-2|.
TGTGCCAGTGCAATCCTCCAGCGTTACGAGCAGTACTTC
CASAILQRYEQYF
>TRBJ1-6|.|TRBV30|few
TGTGCCTGGAGTATGGGGGCGGATTCACCCCTCCACTTT
CAWSMGADSPLHF
>TRBJ2-5|TRBD2|TRBV3-1/TRBV3-2|.
TGTGCCAGCAGCCAAGGGCTAGCGGGGGCCCAAGAGACCCAGTACTTC
CASSQGLAGAQETQYF
>TRBJ2-1|TRBD1|TRBV2|.
TGTGCCAGCAGTGAAGAGGGACAGATCTACAATGAGCAGTTCTTC
CASSEEGQIYNEQFF
>TRBJ2-7|.|TRBV19|.
TGTGCCAGTAGTACCCCAGAGACACCGTCCTACGAGCAGTACTTC
CASSTPETPSYEQYF
>TRBJ2-5|.|TRBV10-3|.
TGTGCCATCAGTGAGTCGAGGCAGGGGCTGGAGACCCAGTACTTC
CAISESRQGLETQYF
>TRBJ2-1|.|TRBV30|once
TGTGCCTGGAGCCTCTTGAATGAGCAGTTCTTC
CAWSLLNEQFF
>TRBJ1-2|TRBD1|TRBV20-1|.
TGCAGTGCTAGTCCCACCACTGACAGGGGGTGGAATGGCTACACCTTC
CSASPTTDRGWNGYTF
>TRBJ1-3|.|TRBV3-1/TRBV3-2|.
TGTGCCAGCCAGTCTCTGGGAGCGGCGTCCGGAAACACCATATATTTT
CASQSLGAASGNTIYF
>TRBJ2-5|.|TRBV4-3|.
TGCGCCAGCAGCCAAGATGTGACACGCGGGGAGACCCAGTACTTC
CASSQDVTRGETQYF
>TRBJ1-5|TRBD1|TRBV27|.
TGTGCCAGCGCCCATGGGACAGGCAATCAGCCCCAGCATTTT
CASAHGTGNQPQHF
>TRBJ1-2|TRBD1|TRBV5-4|.
TGTGCCAGCAGCCTCGGGACAGAAAGTTTGAATGGCTACACCTTC
CASSLGTESLNGYTF
>TRBJ1-6|.|TRBV7-9|.
TGTGCCAGCAGCTTCGGTAATTCACCCCTCCACTTT
CASSFGNSPLHF
>TRBJ2-1|.|TRBV6-5|.
TGTGCCAGCAGAGTTGACAATTACAATGAGCAGTTCTTC
CASRVDNYNEQFF
>TRBJ1-6|.|TRBV2|.
TGTGCCAGCAGTGGGGGACACCTTAGCAATTCACCCCTCCACTTT
CASSGGHLSNSPLHF
>TRBJ1-4|TRBD1|TRBV15|.
TGTGCCACCAGCAGAGGGGACAGGGAGGATGAAAAACTGTTTTTT
CATSRGDREDEKLFF
>TRBJ1-5|.|TRBV15|.
TGTGCCACCAGCAGGGGTCGGGTAGGTAGCAATCAGCCCCAGCATTTT
CATSRGRVGSNQPQHF
>TRBJ2-6|TRBD1|TRBV7-6|.
TGTGCCAGCAGCTTGGGACAGCTCTCTGGGGCCAACGTCCTGACTTTC
CASSLGQLSGANVLTF
>TRBJ2-1|.|TRBV24-1|once
TGTGCCACCAGTGATTTTACGACTGTTTATCCCGATGAGCAGTTCTTC
CATSDFTTVYPDEQFF
>TRBJ2-2|.|TRBV4-1|.
TGCGCCAGCAGCCAAGATTCGGGGTTCGGGGAGCTGTTTTTT
CASSQDSGFGELFF
>TRBJ2-3|.|TRBV5-5|.
TGTGCCAGCCGTTTACAGTTTCCCACAGATACGCAGTATTTT
CASRLQFPTDTQYF
>TRBJ1-2|TRBD1|TRBV18|.
TGTGCCAGCTCACCCGGCACGGGACAGGGGCGAGGCTACACCTTC
CASSPGTGQGRGYTF
>TRBJ1-2|TRBD1|TRBV28|.
TGTGCCAGCAGTCTGATGGGGGACAGGGGCACCCTCAGGGGCTACACCTTC
CASSLMGDRGTLRGYTF
>TRBJ1-1|.|TRBV7-9|.
TGTGCCAGCAGCCAATGGACAGCTGAAGCTTTCTTT
CASSQWTAEAFF
>TRBJ1-4|.|TRBV7-9|.
TGTGCCAGCAGCCCCTCGGGGGTTGAAAAACTGTTTTTT
CASSPSGVEKLFF
>TRBJ2-4|TRBD1|TRBV3-1/TRBV3-2|.
TGTGCCAGCAGCCAAGAGGGGCAGGGGGTAGCCAAAAACATTCAGTACTTC
CASSQEGQGVAKNIQYF
>TRBJ1-2|TRBD1|TRBV19|.
TGTGCCAGTAGTAATTTGTCCCGGGACAGGGTCGCGTATGGCTACACCTTC
CASSNLSRDRVAYGYTF
>TRBJ2-3|TRBD2|TRBV14|.
TGTGCCAGCAGCTCTGGGACTAGAGTTACCCGTCCGCAGTATTTT
CASSSGTRVTRPQYF
>TRBJ2-3|.|TRBV19|.
TGTGCCAGTAGTATACGAGATACGCAGTATTTT
CASSIRDTQYF
>TRBJ2-2|.|TRBV5-1|.
TGCGCCAGCAGCTTGGCCCCCGCAGCGGGGGAGCTGTTTTTT
CASSLAPAAGELFF
>TRBJ2-7|.|TRBV24-1|.
TGTGCCACCAGTGCAGGGCTAGGCTACGAGCAGTACTTC
CATSAGLGYEQYF
>TRBJ1-2|.|TRBV3-1/TRBV3-2|once
TGTGCCAGCGGGGGACTTAAGGGACGGGGCTATGGCTACACCTTC
CASGGLKGRGYGYTF
>TRBJ1-2|.|TRBV3-1/TRBV3-2|.
TGTGCCAGCAGCACTCACCGGGAGGTCTATGGCTACACCTTC
CASSTHREVYGYTF
>TRBJ2-1|TRBD2|TRBV2|.
TGTGCCAGCAGTCGCACTAGCGGGAGCTACAATGAGCAGTTCTTC
CASSRTSGSYNEQFF